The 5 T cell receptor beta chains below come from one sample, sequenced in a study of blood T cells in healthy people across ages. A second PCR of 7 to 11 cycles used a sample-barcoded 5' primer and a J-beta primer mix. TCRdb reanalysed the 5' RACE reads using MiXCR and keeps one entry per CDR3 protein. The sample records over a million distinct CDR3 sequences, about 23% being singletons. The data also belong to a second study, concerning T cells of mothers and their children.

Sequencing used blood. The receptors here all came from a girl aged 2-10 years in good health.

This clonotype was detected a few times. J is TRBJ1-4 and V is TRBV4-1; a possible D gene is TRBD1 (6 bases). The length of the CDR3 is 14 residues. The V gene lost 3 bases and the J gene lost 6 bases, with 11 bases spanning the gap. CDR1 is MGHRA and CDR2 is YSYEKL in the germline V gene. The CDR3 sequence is CASSHYREDEKLFF. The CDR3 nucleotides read TGCGCCAGCAGCCATTACAGGGAGGATGAAAAACTGTTTTTT.

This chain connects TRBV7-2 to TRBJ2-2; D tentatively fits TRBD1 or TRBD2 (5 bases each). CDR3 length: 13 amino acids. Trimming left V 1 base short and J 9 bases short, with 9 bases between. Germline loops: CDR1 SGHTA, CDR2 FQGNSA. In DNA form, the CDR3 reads TGTGCCAGCAGCTTAGGCAGGGACCGGGAGCTGTTTTTT. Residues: CASSLGRDRELFF.

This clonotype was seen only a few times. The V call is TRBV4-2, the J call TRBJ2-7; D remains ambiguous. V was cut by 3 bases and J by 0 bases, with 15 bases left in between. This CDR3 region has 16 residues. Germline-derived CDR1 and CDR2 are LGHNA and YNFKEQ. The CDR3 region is CASSQAFHQGSYEQYF. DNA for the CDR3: TGTGCCAGCAGCCAGGCATTCCACCAAGGCTCCTACGAGCAGTACTTC.

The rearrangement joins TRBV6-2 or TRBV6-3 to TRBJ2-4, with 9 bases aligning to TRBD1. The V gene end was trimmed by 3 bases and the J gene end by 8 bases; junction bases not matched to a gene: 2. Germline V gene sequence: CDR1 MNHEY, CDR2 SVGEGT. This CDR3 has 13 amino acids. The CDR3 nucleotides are TGTGCCAGCAGTTATCGGGACAGGGACATTCAGTACTTC. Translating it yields CASSYRDRDIQYF.

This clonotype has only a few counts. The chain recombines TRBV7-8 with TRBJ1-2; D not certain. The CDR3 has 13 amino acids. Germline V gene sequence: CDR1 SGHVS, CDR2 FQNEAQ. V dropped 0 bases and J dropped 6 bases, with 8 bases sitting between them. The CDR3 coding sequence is TGTGCCAGCAGCTTAGCGCGGATCGATGGCTACACCTTC. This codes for CASSLARIDGYTF.